This passage covers 14 T cell receptor beta chains from one sample sequenced in a study of cytomegalovirus exposure and HLA in healthy donors. In the PCR, 60 Vbeta and 13 Jbeta primers were used. Here immunoSEQ multiplex PCR was the method, and the copy in TCRdb shows in-frame clones only, minus some. This sample has fewer than 250,000 clones, with about 87% found just once. Sample: PBMCs. These receptors were obtained from a man in his thirties or forties in good health and CMV-seronegative.

The J gene is TRBJ2-7, the V gene TRBV5-5, with D perhaps matching TRBD1 (5 bases). Germline V gene data show CDR1 as SGHKS and CDR2 as YYEKEE (reference sequence). This CDR3 comprises 15 residues. Trimming took off 3 bases at V and 0 bases at J, with 13 bases between the two ends. The CDR3 coding sequence is TGTGCCAGCAGCTCTAAGACAGTGAGCTCCTACGAGCAGTACTTC. Translated: CASSSKTVSSYEQYF.

This chain joins TRBV6-1 and TRBJ2-5; 8 bases agree with TRBD1. The CDR3 contains 15 residues. The J segment lost 2 bases and the V segment lost 5 bases, leaving 7 bases of the junction unmatched. Germline CDR1 MNHNS, CDR2 SASEGT. CDR3 residues: CASSWDRSQQETQYF. CDR3 DNA sequence: TGTGCCAGCAGTTGGGACAGGTCTCAACAAGAGACCCAGTACTTC.

The CDR3 DNA reads as TGTGCCTGGAGTGTAGGAGTAACCGTGTTCTTC. Translation gives CAWSVGVTVFF. The chain employs TRBV30 and TRBJ2-1; no clear D gene. CDR1 and CDR2 (germline): GTSNPN, SVGIG (reference sequence). The CDR3 has 11 amino acids. The V end was cut by 0 bases, the J end by 15 bases, with 12 bases between.

V usage is TRBV7-9 and J usage is TRBJ1-1; TRBD1 agrees at 9 bases. Looked up from germline, CDR1 is SEHNR and CDR2 is FQNEAQ (reference sequence). With 5 bases clipped from V and 1 base from J, the junction kept 11 bases outside the gene matches. CDR3 length: 17 residues. The CDR3 protein is CASSTHNTGQGNTEAFF. CDR3 sequence (DNA): TGTGCCAGCAGCACCCATAATACGGGACAGGGGAACACTGAAGCTTTCTTT.

The CDR3 here is CASSRGTGGSGSTNEKLFF. The CDR3 nucleotides read TGTGCCAGCAGCCGAGGCACGGGGGGAAGTGGATCAACTAATGAAAAACTGTTTTTT. The rearrangement uses TRBV7-9 and TRBJ1-4; tentative D call: TRBD1 (5 bases). Per germline, CDR1 SEHNR and CDR2 FQNEAQ (reference sequence). V shed 5 bases and J shed 0 bases, with 22 bases lying between them. The CDR3 spans 19 residues.

The table lists this clone with a count of one. The chain links TRBV9 to TRBJ2-1; TRBD1 is a possible D gene (6 bases). The germline V gene encodes CDR1 SGDLS and CDR2 YYNGEE. V gave up 3 bases and J gave up 2 bases, with 12 bases separating them. The CDR3 sequence is 15 residues long. The CDR3, as DNA: TGTGCCAGCAGCGGACTGAGGGGGACCTACAATGAGCAGTTCTTC. The encoded protein is CASSGLRGTYNEQFF.

The sample holds one count of this clone. The rearrangement links TRBV7-9 to TRBJ2-7; D is undetermined. Trimming cost V 6 bases and J 6 bases, with 9 bases left between them. This CDR3 has 11 amino acids. Germline assignment: CDR1 SEHNR and CDR2 FQNEAQ (reference sequence). CDR3 residues: CASRELSEQYF. DNA for the CDR3: TGTGCCAGCAGAGAGTTGAGCGAGCAGTACTTC.

This chain joins TRBV27 and TRBJ2-1; the D gene is possibly TRBD2 (5 bases). The ends were cut back, 7 bases at V and 10 bases at J, with 20 bases in the middle. Germline CDR1 MNHEY, CDR2 SMNVEV (reference sequence). CDR3 length: 14 residues. CDR3 region: CASKGGSTFGEQFF. The CDR3 nucleotides read TGTGCCAGCAAAGGAGGCTCAACATTCGGGGAGCAGTTCTTC.

The genes are TRBV21-1 and TRBJ2-1; the listed D gene, TRBD2, was not tested against the DNA. TRBV21-1 is listed as a pseudogene. CDR3 length: 18 residues. CDR3 DNA: TGTGCCAGCAGCAAAGTAGCGGGGGGGAAAGGCTCCTACAATGAGCAGTTCTTC. The encoded protein is CASSKVAGGKGSYNEQFF.

This chain uses TRBV6-6 with TRBJ2-5, with 11 bases that match TRBD1. The CDR3 sequence is 15 residues long. Germline V CDR1 and CDR2: MNHNY, SVGAGI (reference sequence). V lost 6 bases to trimming and J lost 5 bases; unmatched junction nucleotides: 8. This CDR3 is CASRSRDRGDETQYF. The CDR3 DNA sequence: TGTGCCAGCAGATCCCGGGACAGGGGGGACGAGACCCAGTACTTC.

This clone appeared once. In DNA form, the CDR3 reads TGTGCCAGCAGCCAAGTGGCAGGGCACTATGGCTACACCTTC. It is translated as CASSQVAGHYGYTF. The chain combines TRBV4-2 with TRBJ1-2; a weak D match, TRBD1 (5 bases). V dropped 1 base and J dropped 3 bases, with 9 bases sitting between them. CDR1 is LGHNA and CDR2 is YNFKEQ in the germline V gene. The CDR3 sequence is 14 residues long.

This chain connects TRBV11-3 to TRBJ1-1, with D uncertain. The germline gives CDR1 SGHNT, CDR2 YENEEA. This CDR3 spans 13 amino acids. The ends were cut back, 5 bases at V and 5 bases at J, with 12 bases in the middle. CDR3 protein: CASSRNEETEAFF. The CDR3 coding sequence is TGTGCCAGCAGCCGGAACGAGGAGACTGAAGCTTTCTTT.

This clone has just one count. V gene TRBV30 combines with J gene TRBJ2-1; D ambiguous. The V gene lost 1 base and the J gene lost 2 bases, with 9 bases spanning the gap. The CDR3 has 14 residues. Looked up from germline, CDR1 is GTSNPN and CDR2 is SVGIG (reference sequence). CDR3 region: CAWSAILTYNEQFF. CDR3 bases: TGTGCCTGGAGTGCCATACTAACCTACAATGAGCAGTTCTTC.

A word on this clone: One end of the junction fails to match germline, which may point to a read error. The rearrangement joins TRBV28 to TRBJ2-1, with 7 bases identical to TRBD1. The CDR3 length is 14 residues. Germline CDR1 MDHEN, CDR2 SYDVKM. Written as DNA, the CDR3 is TGTGCCAGCAGTTTCACAGGGGCTCGCAATGAGAAGTTCTTC. Translating it yields CASSFTGARNEKFF.